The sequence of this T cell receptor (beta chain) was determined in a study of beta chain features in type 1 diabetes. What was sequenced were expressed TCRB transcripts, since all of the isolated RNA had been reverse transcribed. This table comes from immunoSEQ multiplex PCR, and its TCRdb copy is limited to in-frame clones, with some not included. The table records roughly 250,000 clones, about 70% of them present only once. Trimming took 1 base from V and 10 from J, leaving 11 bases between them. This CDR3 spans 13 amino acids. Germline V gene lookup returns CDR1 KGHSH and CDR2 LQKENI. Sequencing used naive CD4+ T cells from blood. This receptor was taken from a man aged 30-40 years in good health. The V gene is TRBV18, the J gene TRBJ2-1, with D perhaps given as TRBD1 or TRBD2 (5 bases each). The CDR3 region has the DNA TGTGCCAGCTCACCACTCGAGGGGAACGAGCAGTTCTTC. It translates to CASSPLEGNEQFF.